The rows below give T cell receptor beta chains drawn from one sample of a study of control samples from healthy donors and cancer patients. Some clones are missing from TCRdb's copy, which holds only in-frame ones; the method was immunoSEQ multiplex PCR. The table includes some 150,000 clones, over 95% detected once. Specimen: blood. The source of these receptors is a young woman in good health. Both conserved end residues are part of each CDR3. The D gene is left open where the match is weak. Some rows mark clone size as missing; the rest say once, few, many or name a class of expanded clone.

TGTGCCAGCAGCGTAGTTGCGAGAGCTAAATACAATGAGCAGTTCTTC | CASSVVARAKYNEQFF | - | TRBJ2-1 | 16 | TRBV9 | -
TGTGCCAGCTCACCTGATGGAGGGGAGACCCAGTACTTC | CASSPDGGETQYF | - | TRBJ2-5 | 13 | TRBV18 | -
TGTGCCAGCAGCTTAGGTGGGACAGACAACACTGAAGCTTTCTTT | CASSLGGTDNTEAFF | TRBD1 | TRBJ1-1 | 15 | TRBV7-2 | -
TGTGCCAGCAGCCGGAGGTCCGGCTCTGGAAACACCATATATTTT | CASSRRSGSGNTIYF | - | TRBJ1-3 | 15 | TRBV28 | -
TGTGCCAGCAGGAAGAGGTACGGGCTGGGACATCAGCCCCAGCATTTT | CASRKRYGLGHQPQHF | - | TRBJ1-5 | 16 | TRBV28 | -
TGTGCCTGGAGTGGTGGCGCTAGCACAGATACGCAGTATTTT | CAWSGGASTDTQYF | - | TRBJ2-3 | 14 | TRBV30 | -
TGTGCCAGCAGTCTAGCGGGAGGGACTAGCACAGATACGCAGTATTTT | CASSLAGGTSTDTQYF | TRBD2 | TRBJ2-3 | 16 | TRBV27 | -
TGTGCCAGCAGCGAGACAGGGGGCTTTAGCTATGGCTACACCTTC | CASSETGGFSYGYTF | TRBD1 | TRBJ1-2 | 15 | TRBV7-8 | -
TGTGCCAGCAGCTTGGGGGACAGGGCCCCCGGACTAGCGGAGTCCTACGAGCAGTACTTC | CASSLGDRAPGLAESYEQYF | - | TRBJ2-7 | 20 | TRBV5-4 | -
TGTGCCAGCAGCCAAGAGGGGACAGGGAGGAATCAGCCCCAGCATTTT | CASSQEGTGRNQPQHF | TRBD1 | TRBJ1-5 | 16 | TRBV5-5 | -
TGTGCCAGCAGTGAGGCAGGGAGTGACACTGAAGCTTTCTTT | CASSEAGSDTEAFF | - | TRBJ1-1 | 14 | TRBV25-1 | -
TGCAGCGTTGAACGGACAAGGAATGGCTACACCTTC | CSVERTRNGYTF | - | TRBJ1-2 | 12 | TRBV29-1 | -
TGTGCCAGCAGCCCGAGGACTAGCGGGGGGTCCTACAATGAGCAGTTCTTC | CASSPRTSGGSYNEQFF | TRBD2 | TRBJ2-1 | 17 | TRBV3-1/TRBV3-2 | -
TGTGCCAGCAGTCCTCAGAGCGGGGCGATCTCCTACGAGCAGTACTTC | CASSPQSGAISYEQYF | TRBD2 | TRBJ2-7 | 16 | TRBV25-1 | -
TGTGCCAGCAGCCCGTCAGGGATGATGCTAGCGGGGGTCTACAATGAGCAGTTCTTC | CASSPSGMMLAGVYNEQFF | TRBD2 | TRBJ2-1 | 19 | TRBV7-9 | -
TGTGCCAGCAGTCGGGACCGCACAGAAGCTTTCTTT | CASSRDRTEAFF | - | TRBJ1-1 | 12 | TRBV12-3/TRBV12-4 | -
TGTGCCAGTAGTTCATTGTGGGGGACCCAGTACTTC | CASSSLWGTQYF | - | TRBJ2-5 | 12 | TRBV19 | -
TGTGCCACCAGCAGAGGAGGGGATGAGCAGCCCCAGCATTTT | CATSRGGDEQPQHF | - | TRBJ1-5 | 14 | TRBV15 | -
TGTGCCAGCACCCTGACAGTGAACACTGAAGCTTTCTTT | CASTLTVNTEAFF | - | TRBJ1-1 | 13 | TRBV6-5 | -
TGTGCCAGCTCATCCCAGGGGGCAGTGGCTAATGAAAAACTGTTTTTT | CASSSQGAVANEKLFF | TRBD1 | TRBJ1-4 | 16 | TRBV18 | -
TGTGCCAGTAGTTACCGGGACCTTGGCTACACCTTC | CASSYRDLGYTF | - | TRBJ1-2 | 12 | TRBV19 | -
TGTGCCATCAGTGAGTCGAAACAGGGGGCCGGGGAGCTGTTTTTT | CAISESKQGAGELFF | TRBD1 | TRBJ2-2 | 15 | TRBV10-3 | -
TGTGCCAGTAGTATAGGAATTCTGGATGAGCAGTTCTTC | CASSIGILDEQFF | - | TRBJ2-1 | 13 | TRBV19 | -
TGTGCCAGCAGCGTAGGAAGGGGGGGAGCCAAAAACATTCAGTACTTC | CASSVGRGGAKNIQYF | - | TRBJ2-4 | 16 | TRBV9 | -
TGTGCCAGCAACCCGGGGTCTCAGCCCCAGCATTTT | CASNPGSQPQHF | - | TRBJ1-5 | 12 | TRBV28 | once
TGTGCCATCAGTGAGTCCCGGACTTACGAGCAGTACTTC | CAISESRTYEQYF | - | TRBJ2-7 | 13 | TRBV10-3 | -
TGTGCCACCGGACGGGTATTGTCGTCAGGAAACACCATATATTTT | CATGRVLSSGNTIYF | - | TRBJ1-3 | 15 | TRBV19 | -
TGTGCCAGCCGGACAGGCCACTCCTACGAGCAGTACTTC | CASRTGHSYEQYF | TRBD1 | TRBJ2-7 | 13 | TRBV6-5 | -
TGTGCCAGCAGCGGCATAAGAGGGCTAAGCGGCGGGGAGCTGTTTTTT | CASSGIRGLSGGELFF | - | TRBJ2-2 | 16 | TRBV9 | once
TGTGCCAGCAGCCCGCAGACGGGAATTAGCACAGATACGCAGTATTTT | CASSPQTGISTDTQYF | - | TRBJ2-3 | 16 | TRBV7-6 | -
TGTGCCAGCAGTACGCGACACGGGAGGGCCCACGAGCAGTACTTC | CASSTRHGRAHEQYF | TRBD2 | TRBJ2-7 | 15 | TRBV6-2/TRBV6-3 | -
TGCGCCAGCAGCTTGGAAATGAGCGGGAGCGGCGGGGAGCTGTTTTTT | CASSLEMSGSGGELFF | TRBD2 | TRBJ2-2 | 16 | TRBV5-1 | -
TGTGCCAGCAGTGTACAGGGGGCGCAGGCTAACTATGGCTACACCTTC | CASSVQGAQANYGYTF | TRBD1 | TRBJ1-2 | 16 | TRBV6-2/TRBV6-3 | -
TGTGCCAGCAGCTTCCAGCAGGGGTCGGGAGAGCAGTACTTC | CASSFQQGSGEQYF | - | TRBJ2-7 | 14 | TRBV7-9 | -
TGTGCCAGTCGCGGGGGAATAAAGACTAGCCCGAATTTTGAGCAGTTCTTC | CASRGGIKTSPNFEQFF | TRBD2 | TRBJ2-1 | 17 | TRBV2 | -
TGCGCCAGCAGCTACGGTCCGGGGGACAGGGACACCGGGGAGCTGTTTTTT | CASSYGPGDRDTGELFF | TRBD1 | TRBJ2-2 | 17 | TRBV5-1 | -
TGTGCCAGCAGCACCAGGACAGGGCCCTCAGATACGCAGTATTTT | CASSTRTGPSDTQYF | TRBD1 | TRBJ2-3 | 15 | TRBV11-2 | -
TGTGCCAGCAGCTTGGCTCCCGGGGAGCTGTTTTTT | CASSLAPGELFF | - | TRBJ2-2 | 12 | TRBV5-6 | once
TGTGCCAGCCTCGATGGGGAGGCCCGGGGTCGGCAGTACTTC | CASLDGEARGRQYF | - | TRBJ2-7 | 14 | TRBV6-5 | -
TGTGCCAGTAGTATAGGACTGGGTGAAAAACTGTTTTTT | CASSIGLGEKLFF | - | TRBJ1-4 | 13 | TRBV19 | -
TGTGCCAGCAGCCCGACAGTAGCTAGCAATCAGCCCCAGCATTTT | CASSPTVASNQPQHF | - | TRBJ1-5 | 15 | TRBV27 | -
TGCGCCAGCAGCTTGGTTCCGACGGGCGGAGAGCAGTTCTTC | CASSLVPTGGEQFF | - | TRBJ2-1 | 14 | TRBV5-1 | -
TGTGCCAGAACCCGGGCAGTTCAATTAGCCAAAAACATTCAGTACTTC | CARTRAVQLAKNIQYF | - | TRBJ2-4 | 16 | TRBV2 | -
TGTGCCAGCAGCCCACCCCTCTACGCCTACGAGCAGTACTTC | CASSPPLYAYEQYF | - | TRBJ2-7 | 14 | TRBV3-1/TRBV3-2 | -
TGCGCCAGCAGACCCGGAGGCTTCCGGGTGCCCTTTTACGAGCAGTACTTC | CASRPGGFRVPFYEQYF | - | TRBJ2-7 | 17 | TRBV5-1 | -
TGTGCCAGCAGCTTGGGGACAGGGTACAATCAGCCCCAGCATTTT | CASSLGTGYNQPQHF | TRBD1 | TRBJ1-5 | 15 | TRBV5-5 | -
TGTGCCAGCAGTTACACCGAAGCTGTGAACACTGAAGCTTTCTTT | CASSYTEAVNTEAFF | - | TRBJ1-1 | 15 | TRBV6-6 | -
TGTGCCTGGAGACGGACAGGGGCCTCCTACGAGCAGTACTTC | CAWRRTGASYEQYF | TRBD1 | TRBJ2-7 | 14 | TRBV30 | once
TGCGCCAGCAGTGAGTCCGGCAGGGTCAATGAGCAGTTCTTC | CASSESGRVNEQFF | - | TRBJ2-1 | 14 | TRBV10-1 | -